Listed here are 22 T cell receptor beta chains from one sample, sequenced in a study of T cells in tumors after PD-1 blockade (dated by TCRdb to between 2018 and 2021). The intended sense of this specimen's time point label: before anti-PD-1 therapy. The library was produced with the immunoSEQ multiplex PCR assay. This is the immuneACCESS table as TCRdb keeps it, with only in-frame sequences that have V and J called. A part of the clones is gone; compared with another copy, unresolved V genes explain less than half, and the rest is unexplained. This sample gives about 13,000 clones in total; nearly 65% of them show up just once. The leading ten clones occupy less than 30% of the sample. The material was tumor tissue, obtained before anti-PD-1 treatment. These TCRs come from a human donor with cutaneous squamous cell carcinoma.

Concerning this clone itself: The same CDR3 arises from other DNA sequences in this sample as well. The J gene is TRBJ2-1, the V gene TRBV7-9; 8 bases line up with TRBD1. Trimming cost V 5 bases and J 3 bases; bases outside gene matches: 3. The CDR3 loop spans 14 amino acids. From germline, CDR1 is SEHNR and CDR2 FQNEAQ (reference sequence). This CDR3 reads CASSPDRVYNEQFF. The DNA for the CDR3 is TGTGCCAGCAGCCCGGACAGGGTCTACAATGAGCAGTTCTTC. Full variable domain (remainder filled in from reference TRBV7-9 and TRBJ2-1): DTGVSQNPRHKITKRGQNVTFRCDPISEHNRLYWYRQTLGQGPEFLTYFQNEAQLEKSRLLSDRFSAERPKGSFSTLEIQRTEQGDSAMYLCASSPDRVYNEQFFGPGTRLTVL.

The chain's CDR3 is CASSLGGGRLQETQYF. The CDR3 nucleotides are TGTGCCAGCAGCTTGGGAGGGGGCCGGCTTCAAGAGACCCAGTACTTC. This chain connects TRBV5-4 to TRBJ2-5; TRBD1 aligns across 7 bases. This CDR3 comprises 16 residues. Germline values: CDR1 SGHNT, CDR2 YYREEE (reference sequence). V was pared by 0 bases and J by 2 bases, with 7 bases of the junction left unmatched.

DNA for the CDR3: TGTGCCAGCTCACGGGGGGGCCCCACAGATACGCAGTATTTT. Amino acid sequence: CASSRGGPTDTQYF. The chain has TRBV18 and TRBJ2-3; maybe TRBD2 (7 bases). From germline, CDR1 is KGHSH and CDR2 LQKENI. The CDR3 loop spans 14 amino acids. Between the trimmed V and J ends, which lost 4 bases and 2 bases, there was a span of 10 bases.

The chain is built from TRBV2 and TRBJ2-5, with 7 bases fitting TRBD2. CDR3 length: 14 amino acids. Germline V lookup: CDR1 SNHLY, CDR2 FYNNEI. J gave up 1 base and V 6 bases, and 5 bases lay outside the gene matches. CDR3 loop: CASSFSSGQETQYF. The CDR3 bases are TGTGCCAGCAGCTTCTCTAGCGGCCAAGAGACCCAGTACTTC.

The chain recombines TRBV6-5 with TRBJ1-1; 7 positions match TRBD1. The CDR3 length is 14 residues. The junction had 6 bases not matched to a gene; V was cut back by 7 bases and J by 1 base. Per germline, CDR1 MNHEY and CDR2 SVGAGI. CDR3 sequence (DNA): TGTGCCAGCACCACGGACAGGACGAACACTGAAGCTTTCTTT. It specifies CASTTDRTNTEAFF.

V usage is TRBV5-6 and J usage is TRBJ2-2, with D tentatively TRBD2 (5 bases). V lost 3 bases, J lost 3 bases, and 15 bases lay in between. The CDR3 consists of 16 residues. Germline V gives CDR1 SGHDT, CDR2 YYEEEE. The CDR3 DNA is TGTGCCAGCAGCTCCGGGATGCGTATGGACACCGGGGAGCTGTTTTTT. It encodes CASSSGMRMDTGELFF.

V is TRBV7-2 and J is TRBJ2-1; 14 bases match TRBD2. Germline CDR1 SGHTA, CDR2 FQGNSA. Unmatched junction bases numbered 9, after V lost 2 bases and J lost 9 bases. The CDR3 length is 17 residues. The CDR3 coding sequence is TGTGCCAGCAGCTTACCGGGACTAGCGGGAGCTGGGGGTGAGCAGTTCTTC. Translating gives CASSLPGLAGAGGEQFF.

A few counts support this clone. The chain has TRBV30 and TRBJ2-1, with D possibly matching TRBD1 (5 bases). The CDR3 loop spans 13 amino acids. V was shortened by 0 bases and J by 6 bases, with 9 bases between the two germline ends. Per germline, CDR1 GTSNPN and CDR2 SVGIG (reference sequence). The CDR3 DNA reads TGTGCCTGGAGTGTACAAGGGGCCAATGAGCAGTTCTTC. This sequence encodes CAWSVQGANEQFF.

The chain is built from TRBV3-1 (or the pseudogene TRBV3-2) and TRBJ2-4, with D possibly matching TRBD2 (5 bases). Germline V gives CDR1 LGHDT, CDR2 YNNKEL (reference sequence). The CDR3 is made up of 15 amino acids. Trimming took off 1 base at V and 7 bases at J, with 14 bases between the two ends. The CDR3 coding sequence is TGTGCCAGCAGCCAAGGGCGGGCTAGTAGTAACATTCAGTACTTC. Its protein is CASSQGRASSNIQYF.

The chain combines TRBV5-4 with TRBJ2-3; D is unresolved. The V gene lost 1 base and the J gene lost 0 bases, with 9 bases spanning the gap. The CDR3 is made up of 15 amino acids. The V gene's germline CDR1 is SGHNT and CDR2 YYREEE (reference sequence). This chain's CDR3 is CASSLNDLSTDTQYF. For the CDR3, the DNA is TGTGCCAGCAGCTTGAACGATCTTAGCACAGATACGCAGTATTTT.

V usage is TRBV9 and J usage is TRBJ1-4; D ambiguous. CDR1 and CDR2 from the germline V gene are SGDLS and YYNGEE. V shed 4 bases and J shed 4 bases, with 14 bases lying between them. The CDR3 totals 15 residues. The DNA for the CDR3 is TGTGCCAGCAGCTTCAGTGTTGAGCTTAATGAAAAACTGTTTTTT. This sequence encodes CASSFSVELNEKLFF.

This clone was found a few times. V gene TRBV27 combines with J gene TRBJ1-1; 9 positions agree with TRBD1. The germline CDR1 and CDR2 sequences are MNHEY and SMNVEV (reference sequence). The V and J ends lost 5 bases and 1 base, in that order; junction bases with no gene match: 8. This CDR3 is built from 16 residues. The CDR3 here is CASSPGQGRRNTEAFF. For the CDR3, the DNA is TGTGCCAGCAGTCCAGGACAGGGGAGGAGGAACACTGAAGCTTTCTTT.

This clone was observed a handful of times. The chain carries TRBV5-1 and TRBJ1-1; TRBD1 agrees at 7 bases. CDR3 length: 15 residues. The trim removed 2 bases at V and 5 bases at J, leaving 9 bases unmatched. Germline-derived CDR1 and CDR2 are SGHRS and YFSETQ. The DNA for the CDR3 is TGCGCCAGCAGCTTAGGGTCGGCAGGGGGGACTGAAGCTTTCTTT. As protein: CASSLGSAGGTEAFF.

The genes are TRBV19 and TRBJ2-7, with 9 bases that match TRBD1. Germline CDR1 and CDR2: LNHDA and SQIVND (reference sequence). The CDR3 is made up of 13 amino acids. The ends lost 5 bases at V and 3 bases at J; junction bases unmatched: 2. CDR3 DNA: TGTGCCAGTAGTCGGGACAGGGTCTACGAGCAGTACTTC. This translates into CASSRDRVYEQYF.

The rearrangement uses TRBV28 and TRBJ1-2; unclear D gene. Trimming pared 3 bases from V and 7 bases from J, leaving 12 bases between. The CDR3 has 13 amino acids. Per the germline V gene, CDR1 is MDHEN and CDR2 is SYDVKM. The CDR3 protein is CASSFSVNPGYTF. In DNA form, the CDR3 reads TGTGCCAGCAGTTTCTCAGTGAACCCTGGCTACACCTTC.

The J gene is TRBJ1-5, the V gene TRBV5-5; possible D gene TRBD1, 5 bases. Germline-derived CDR1 and CDR2 are SGHKS and YYEKEE (reference sequence). The V gene lost 4 bases and the J gene lost 5 bases, with 7 bases spanning the gap. The CDR3 is 12 residues long. CDR3 region: CASSTGDQPQHF. The DNA of the CDR3 is TGTGCCAGCAGCACGGGGGATCAGCCCCAGCATTTT. The full variable domain, in which reference TRBV5-5 and TRBJ1-5 provide the parts outside the CDR3, is DAGVTQSPTHLIKTRGQQVTLRCSPISGHKSVSWYQQVLGQGPQFIFQYYEKEERGRGNFPDRFSARQFPNYSSELNVNALLLGDSALYLCASSTGDQPQHFGDGTRLSIL.

V gene TRBV25-1 combines with J gene TRBJ1-1; no clear D gene. Germline assignment: CDR1 MGHDK and CDR2 SYGVNS. The V end was cut by 2 bases, the J end by 8 bases, with 12 bases between. This CDR3 contains 13 residues. The chain's CDR3 is CASSEGGRWEAFF. Here the CDR3 DNA reads TGTGCCAGCAGTGAAGGCGGCCGCTGGGAAGCTTTCTTT.

CDR3 sequence: CASSPVAGGGSYNEQFF. CDR3 DNA: TGTGCCAGCTCACCGGTCGCGGGCGGCGGCTCCTACAATGAGCAGTTCTTC. The chain employs TRBV18 and TRBJ2-1; possible D gene TRBD2, 5 bases. Trimming left V 3 bases short and J 0 bases short, with 15 bases between. The CDR3 is 17 amino acids. Germline lookup yields CDR1 KGHSH and CDR2 LQKENI.

The chain is built from TRBV15 and TRBJ2-2; TRBD2 is a possible D gene (6 bases). Germline lookup yields CDR1 LNHNV and CDR2 YYDKDF (reference sequence). The V end lost 0 bases, the J end lost 4 bases, and 21 bases lay between the germline ends. The CDR3 is 19 amino acids. The CDR3 nucleotides read TGTGCCACCAGCAGAGATCGGGGCCCCCTCTGGGGAGGCACCGGGGAGCTGTTTTTT. This translates into CATSRDRGPLWGGTGELFF.

This clone counts as medium-sized. This CDR3 reads CASSQDPGWSTDTQYF. CDR3 bases: TGCGCCAGCAGCCAAGATCCAGGGTGGAGTACAGATACGCAGTATTTT. The gene calls are TRBV4-1 and TRBJ2-3; tentatively, D is TRBD1 (5 bases). Germline lookup yields CDR1 MGHRA and CDR2 YSYEKL. Trimming took off 0 bases at V and 3 bases at J, with 13 bases between the two ends. The CDR3 consists of 16 residues.

A note on this clone: The junction does not match germline at one end; this may be a read error. The chain combines TRBV6-4 with TRBJ2-2, with TRBD2 matching over 10 bases. CDR3 size: 14 residues. Germline CDR1 reads MRHNA; CDR2 reads SNTAGT. The CDR3 region is CASSATSGAGGLFF. The CDR3 DNA sequence: TGTGCCAGCAGCGCTACTAGCGGGGCCGGGGGGCTGTTTTTT.

This clone ranks as medium-sized. Different DNA sequences within this sample yield the same CDR3. Written as DNA, the CDR3 is TGTGCCAGCAGCCGACCCAGGACTAGCCCTACGGATACGCAGTATTTT. It is translated as CASSRPRTSPTDTQYF. The V and J genes are TRBV2 and TRBJ2-3; 8 bases fit TRBD2. J lost 6 bases, V lost 6 bases, and 14 bases had no gene match. This CDR3 is 16 amino acids long. Germline V lookup: CDR1 SNHLY, CDR2 FYNNEI. Based on the CDR3 plus reference TRBV2 and TRBJ2-3, the full variable domain is EPEVTQTPSHQVTQMGQEVILRCVPISNHLYFYWYRQILGQKVEFLVSFYNNEISEKSEIFDDQFSVERPDGSNFTLKIRSTKLEDSAMYFCASSRPRTSPTDTQYFGPGTRLTVL.